These T cell receptor beta chains were read from a single sample in a study of response to subunit inactivated influenza vaccine. TCRdb fed the RT-PCR reads into MiXCR, producing one record per CDR3 protein. The sample includes 710,000 or so distinct CDR3 sequences, 15% to 19% seen only once; the top ten take roughly 10%. Here the sequenced sample was PBMCs from blood, taken 12 days after vaccination. Receptors originate from a man over 45 who received an inactivated influenza vaccine. CDR3s include the opening cysteine and the closing phenylalanine or tryptophan. The order of the fields is D gene, clone size, J gene, V gene, CDR3 DNA, CDR3 protein. D genes are given only for firm matches. Only some rows state a clone size, as once, few, many or a class for expanded clones.

D: NA; size: NA; J: TRBJ1-5; V: TRBV6-2/TRBV6-3; DNA: TGTGCCGCAAGGAGTGCAGGGTCCTATAGCAATCAGCCCCAGCATTTT; CDR3: CAARSAGSYSNQPQHF
D: NA; size: few; J: TRBJ2-7; V: TRBV6-5; DNA: TGTGCCAGCAGTTACCTGACAGGAGGGAGCTCCTACGAGCAGTACTTC; CDR3: CASSYLTGGSSYEQYF
D: TRBD1; size: NA; J: TRBJ2-5; V: TRBV5-1; DNA: TGCGCCAGCAGCTCGACAGGGGTGGAGGAGACCCAGTACTTC; CDR3: CASSSTGVEETQYF
D: NA; size: NA; J: TRBJ2-5; V: TRBV21-1; DNA: TGTGCCAGCAGCAATGGACAGGAATGCGAGACCCAGTACTTC; CDR3: CASSNGQECETQYF
D: NA; size: NA; J: TRBJ2-5; V: TRBV7-2; DNA: TGTGCCAGCAGCTCATTGACACCGCCGGGGACCCAGTACTTC; CDR3: CASSSLTPPGTQYF
D: TRBD2; size: NA; J: TRBJ2-5; V: TRBV6-6; DNA: TGTGCCAGCACCAAAGCGGGAGTAAAGACCCAGTACTTC; CDR3: CASTKAGVKTQYF
D: TRBD2; size: NA; J: TRBJ2-2; V: TRBV3-1; DNA: TGTGCCAGCAGCCCGACCGGGACTAGCGGGGGGTTCACCGGGGAGCTGTTTTTT; CDR3: CASSPTGTSGGFTGELFF
D: NA; size: NA; J: TRBJ2-2; V: TRBV7-6; DNA: TGTGCCAGCAGCTTCTCCGGTAATTCGAACACCGGGGAGCTGTTTTTT; CDR3: CASSFSGNSNTGELFF
D: TRBD1; size: NA; J: TRBJ2-7; V: TRBV6-1; DNA: TGTGCCAGCAGTGTGAGCCGGGACAGGGGGCACGAGCAGTACTTC; CDR3: CASSVSRDRGHEQYF
D: TRBD2; size: few; J: TRBJ2-3; V: TRBV7-9; DNA: TGTGCCAGCAGCTTACTAGCGGGAGTGGCAGATACGCAGTATTTT; CDR3: CASSLLAGVADTQYF
D: TRBD2; size: few; J: TRBJ2-7; V: TRBV24-1; DNA: TGTGCCACCAGTGGGCTAGCGGGATCCGAGCAGTACTTC; CDR3: CATSGLAGSEQYF
D: NA; size: few; J: TRBJ1-1; V: TRBV21-1; DNA: TGTGCCAGCACCCTAAGTCCCGGGACAGGGGAGGACACTGAAGCTTTCTTT; CDR3: CASTLSPGTGEDTEAFF
D: NA; size: few; J: TRBJ2-5; V: TRBV18; DNA: TGTGCCAGCTCTCCCCAGATCGGGACTCAAGAGACCCAGTACTTC; CDR3: CASSPQIGTQETQYF
D: NA; size: NA; J: TRBJ2-7; V: TRBV6-2/TRBV6-3; DNA: TGTGCCAGCAGTTATGTTTCCCCCGGGACCGCATCCTACGAGCAGTACTTC; CDR3: CASSYVSPGTASYEQYF
D: TRBD1; size: NA; J: TRBJ2-5; V: TRBV12-3/TRBV12-4; DNA: TGTGCCAGCAGGCAGGGGACAGGGTACCAAGAGACCCAGTACTTC; CDR3: CASRQGTGYQETQYF
D: NA; size: NA; J: TRBJ2-1; V: TRBV20-1; DNA: TGCAGTGCTAGAGACCCGTTCTCCTACAATGAGCAGTTCTTC; CDR3: CSARDPFSYNEQFF
D: TRBD2; size: NA; J: TRBJ2-5; V: TRBV2; DNA: TGTGCCAGCAGTGATCTAGCGGGGCCCCAAGAGACCCAGTACTTC; CDR3: CASSDLAGPQETQYF
D: NA; size: NA; J: TRBJ1-4; V: TRBV9; DNA: TGTGCCAGCAGCGTAGGGGGGGCAAGGACTAATGAAAAACTGTTTTTT; CDR3: CASSVGGARTNEKLFF
D: TRBD1; size: few; J: TRBJ2-1; V: TRBV2; DNA: TGTGCCAGCAGTACAGGACAGGGGGCAAGGGATGAGCAGTTCTTC; CDR3: CASSTGQGARDEQFF
D: NA; size: NA; J: TRBJ2-7; V: TRBV6-2/TRBV6-3; DNA: TGTGCCAGCAGTCCCCTGACAGGACTGATGAGCTACGAGCAGTACTTC; CDR3: CASSPLTGLMSYEQYF
D: TRBD1; size: NA; J: TRBJ2-1; V: TRBV29-1; DNA: TGCAGCGCAGCCCAGTACAGGGGCCCCAGGGGTGAGCAGTTCTTC; CDR3: CSAAQYRGPRGEQFF
D: TRBD2; size: NA; J: TRBJ2-3; V: TRBV9; DNA: TGTGCCAGCAGCGCAGCTCCTAATAGCGGGAGAAATTATACGCAGTATTTT; CDR3: CASSAAPNSGRNYTQYF
D: NA; size: few; J: TRBJ1-5; V: TRBV20-1; DNA: TGCAGTGCTAGTAAAGGTTGGGGCAATCAGCCCCAGCATTTT; CDR3: CSASKGWGNQPQHF
D: TRBD1; size: many; J: TRBJ1-2; V: TRBV15; DNA: TGTGCCACCAGCCCACGCGGGGACAGCTTCTATGGCTACACCTTC; CDR3: CATSPRGDSFYGYTF
D: NA; size: few; J: TRBJ1-6; V: TRBV6-5; DNA: TGTGCCAGCAGTTACGACAGAAATAATTCACCCCTCCACTTT; CDR3: CASSYDRNNSPLHF
D: NA; size: few; J: TRBJ2-1; V: TRBV4-3; DNA: TGCGCCAGCAGCACCCGCATCTCCTACAATGAGCAGTTCTTC; CDR3: CASSTRISYNEQFF
D: NA; size: NA; J: TRBJ1-1; V: TRBV12-3/TRBV12-4; DNA: TGCGCCAATCTCCGGGCAGGGAGGTTGTGGACTGAAGCTTTCTTT; CDR3: CANLRAGRLWTEAFF
D: NA; size: NA; J: TRBJ1-2; V: TRBV2; DNA: TGTGCCAGCAGGAAGACAGCGGACTATGGCTACACCTTC; CDR3: CASRKTADYGYTF
D: TRBD1; size: many; J: TRBJ1-4; V: TRBV29-1; DNA: TGCAGCGTTGCGGGCCAACAGGGGGCGCAAGAAAAACTGTTTTTT; CDR3: CSVAGQQGAQEKLFF